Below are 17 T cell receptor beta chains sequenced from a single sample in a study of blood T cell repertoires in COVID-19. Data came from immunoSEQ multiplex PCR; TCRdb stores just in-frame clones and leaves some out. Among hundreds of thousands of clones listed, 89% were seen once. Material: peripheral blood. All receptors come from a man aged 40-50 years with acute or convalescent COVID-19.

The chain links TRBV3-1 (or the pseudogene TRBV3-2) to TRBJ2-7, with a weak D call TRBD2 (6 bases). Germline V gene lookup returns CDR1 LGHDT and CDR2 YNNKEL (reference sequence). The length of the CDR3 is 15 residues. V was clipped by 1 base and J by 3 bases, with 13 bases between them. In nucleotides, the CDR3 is TGTGCCAGCAGCCAAGGGTTGGGTAGCGGCTACGAGCAGTACTTC. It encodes CASSQGLGSGYEQYF.

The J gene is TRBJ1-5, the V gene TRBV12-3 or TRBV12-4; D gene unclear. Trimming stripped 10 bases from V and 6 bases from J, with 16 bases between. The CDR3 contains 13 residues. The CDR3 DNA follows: TGTGCCAACCCCATGGGCCTGCTTCAGCCCCAGCATTTT. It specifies CANPMGLLQPQHF.

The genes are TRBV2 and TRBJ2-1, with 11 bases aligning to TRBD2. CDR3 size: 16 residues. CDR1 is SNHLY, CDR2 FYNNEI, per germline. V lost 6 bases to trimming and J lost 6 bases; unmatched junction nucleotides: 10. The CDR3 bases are TGTGCCAGCAGCCCGACTAGCGGGGCTGTAGTCAATGAGCAGTTCTTC. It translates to CASSPTSGAVVNEQFF.

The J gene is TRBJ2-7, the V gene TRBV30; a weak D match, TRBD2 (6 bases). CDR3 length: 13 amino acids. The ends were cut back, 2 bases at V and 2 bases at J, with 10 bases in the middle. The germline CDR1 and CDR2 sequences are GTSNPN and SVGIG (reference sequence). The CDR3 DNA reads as TGTGCCTGGAGTTCGGGAGTCACCTACGAGCAGTACTTC. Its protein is CAWSSGVTYEQYF. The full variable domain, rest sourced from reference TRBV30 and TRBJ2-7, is SQTIHQWPATLVQPVGSPLSLECTVEGTSNPNLYWYRQAAGRGLQLLFYSVGIGQISSEVPQNLSASRPQDRQFILSSKKLLLSDSGFYLCAWSSGVTYEQYFGPGTRLTVT.

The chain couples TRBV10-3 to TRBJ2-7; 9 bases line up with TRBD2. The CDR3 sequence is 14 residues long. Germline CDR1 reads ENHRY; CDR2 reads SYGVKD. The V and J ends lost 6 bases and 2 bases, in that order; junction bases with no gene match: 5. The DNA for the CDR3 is TGTGCCATCAGGGGGCTAGCGGGGACCTACGAGCAGTACTTC. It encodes CAIRGLAGTYEQYF.

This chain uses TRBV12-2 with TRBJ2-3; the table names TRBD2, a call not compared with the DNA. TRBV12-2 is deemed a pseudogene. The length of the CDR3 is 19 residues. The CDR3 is CASRLTKRGNHTSTDTQYF. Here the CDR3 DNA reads TGTGCAAGTCGCCTAACGAAACGCGGGAACCATACTAGCACAGATACGCAGTATTTT.

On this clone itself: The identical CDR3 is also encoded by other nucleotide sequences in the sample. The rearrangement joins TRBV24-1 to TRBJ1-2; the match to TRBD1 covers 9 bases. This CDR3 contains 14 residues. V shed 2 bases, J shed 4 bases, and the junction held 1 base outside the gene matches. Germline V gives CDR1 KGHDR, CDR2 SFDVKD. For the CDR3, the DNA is TGTGCCACCAGTGATTGGGACAGGGCCTATGGCTACACCTTC. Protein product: CATSDWDRAYGYTF.

The CDR3 region has the DNA TGTGCCAGCAAAACGGGCGGGGGGTACCAAGAGACCCAGTACTTC. Translation: CASKTGGGYQETQYF. The chain links TRBV28 to TRBJ2-5, with TRBD2 matching 8 bases. Looked up from germline, CDR1 is MDHEN and CDR2 is SYDVKM. V lost 7 bases to trimming and J lost 0 bases; unmatched junction nucleotides: 7. This CDR3 contains 15 residues.

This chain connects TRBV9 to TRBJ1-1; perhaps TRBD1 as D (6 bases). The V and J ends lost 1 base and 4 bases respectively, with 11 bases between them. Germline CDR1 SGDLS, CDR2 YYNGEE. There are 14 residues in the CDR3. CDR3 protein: CASSVQGYGTEAFF. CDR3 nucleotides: TGTGCCAGCAGCGTACAGGGGTATGGCACTGAAGCTTTCTTT.

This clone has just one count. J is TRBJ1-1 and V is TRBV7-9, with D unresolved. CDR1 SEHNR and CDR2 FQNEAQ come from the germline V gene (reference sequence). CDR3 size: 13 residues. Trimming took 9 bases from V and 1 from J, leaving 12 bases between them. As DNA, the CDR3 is TGTGCCAGTACCGGGCCTTCGAACACTGAAGCTTTCTTT. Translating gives CASTGPSNTEAFF.

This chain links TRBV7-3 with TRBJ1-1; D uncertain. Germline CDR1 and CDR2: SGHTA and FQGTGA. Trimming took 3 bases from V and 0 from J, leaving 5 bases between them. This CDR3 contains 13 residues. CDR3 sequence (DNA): TGTGCCAGCAGCTTCGAGATGAACACTGAAGCTTTCTTT. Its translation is CASSFEMNTEAFF.

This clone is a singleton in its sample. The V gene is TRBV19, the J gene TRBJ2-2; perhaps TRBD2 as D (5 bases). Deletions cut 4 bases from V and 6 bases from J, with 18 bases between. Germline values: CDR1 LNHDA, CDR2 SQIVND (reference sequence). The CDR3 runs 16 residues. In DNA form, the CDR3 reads TGTGCCAGTAGTAGACAAGGACTTCAGTGGTCCGGGGAGCTGTTTTTT. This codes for CASSRQGLQWSGELFF.

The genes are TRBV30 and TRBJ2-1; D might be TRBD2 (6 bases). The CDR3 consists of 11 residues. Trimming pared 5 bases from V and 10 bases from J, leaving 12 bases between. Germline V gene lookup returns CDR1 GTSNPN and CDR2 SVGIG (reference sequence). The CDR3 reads CAWGGGWEQFF. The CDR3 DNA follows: TGTGCCTGGGGGGGAGGCTGGGAGCAGTTCTTC.

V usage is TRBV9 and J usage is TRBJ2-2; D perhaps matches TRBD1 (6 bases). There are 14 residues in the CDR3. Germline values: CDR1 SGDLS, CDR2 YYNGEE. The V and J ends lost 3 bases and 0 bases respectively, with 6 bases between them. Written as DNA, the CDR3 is TGTGCCAGCAGCGGGACAGCGAACACCGGGGAGCTGTTTTTT. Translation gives CASSGTANTGELFF.

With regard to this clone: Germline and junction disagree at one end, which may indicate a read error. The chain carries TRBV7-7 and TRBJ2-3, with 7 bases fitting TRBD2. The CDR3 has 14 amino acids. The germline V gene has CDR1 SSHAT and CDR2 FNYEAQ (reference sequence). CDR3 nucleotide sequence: TGTGCTAGCAGCCCTGGGGAGGGATCAGATACGCAGTATTTT. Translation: CASSPGEGSDTQYF.

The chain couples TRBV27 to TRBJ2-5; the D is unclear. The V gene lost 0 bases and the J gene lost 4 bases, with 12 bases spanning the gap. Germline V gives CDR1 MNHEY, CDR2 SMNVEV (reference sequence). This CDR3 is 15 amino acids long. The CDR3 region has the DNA TGTGCCAGCAGTTTATCGGCCAGGCTGGGAGAGACCCAGTACTTC. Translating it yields CASSLSARLGETQYF.

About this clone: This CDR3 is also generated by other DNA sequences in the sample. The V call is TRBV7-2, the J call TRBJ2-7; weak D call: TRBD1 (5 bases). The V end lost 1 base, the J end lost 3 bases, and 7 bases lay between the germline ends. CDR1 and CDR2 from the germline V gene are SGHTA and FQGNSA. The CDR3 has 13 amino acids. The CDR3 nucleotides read TGTGCCAGCAGCTTAGGCAGGGACTACGAGCAGTACTTC. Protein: CASSLGRDYEQYF.